This TCR beta chain is drawn from a study of memory CD4+ T cells and cytomegalovirus serostatus. In the study overall: This sample comes from healthy Belgian adults, roughly 9 CMV seropositive, approximately 23 seronegative. Study-level points and caveats: Of under 200 reported CMV TCRbeta sequences, around 62 were found in memory CD4+ repertoires.

This clone was seen only a few times. No antigen is known for it. Authors' data handling: After removing out-of-frame reads, millions of distinct TCRbeta sequences remained. The repertoire was sequenced with immunoSEQ multiplex PCR; TCRdb's copy has only in-frame clones and lacks some. The V and J calls and the clone size are those of that table, but D and trimming were determined from the DNA. The sample has some 44,000 clones, over 65% seen once. Single viable CD3+CD4+CD8-CD45RO+ cells were sorted as the memory CD4+ T cells. V lost 5 bases, J lost 5 bases, and 9 bases lay in between. Germline V gene sequence: CDR1 SGHTA, CDR2 FQGTGA. The CDR3 sequence is 13 residues long.

The clonotype originates from an adult in good health and CMV-seronegative. The chain has TRBV7-3 and TRBJ2-2; D gene ambiguous. Material for sequencing was memory CD4+ T cells from blood. This CDR3 is CASSREATGELFF. CDR3 in DNA: TGTGCCAGCAGCCGTGAAGCGACCGGGGAGCTGTTTTTT.